The 20 T cell receptor beta chains below come from one sample, sequenced in a study of blood T cell repertoires in COVID-19. Libraries were prepared by immunoSEQ multiplex PCR; TCRdb keeps only in-frame clonotypes and omits some of them. Seen here are approximately 140,000 clones, around nine tenths observed once, and the top ten hold about 10%. The specimen was peripheral blood. These receptors were collected from a man between 60 and 75 years old with active or convalescent COVID-19.

DNA of the CDR3: TGTGCCAGCAGCTTAATGGGCACAGGAGGGGAGACCCAGTACTTC. It specifies CASSLMGTGGETQYF. The V gene is TRBV7-2, the J gene TRBJ2-5, with TRBD2 as a possible D gene (6 bases). In germline, CDR1 is SGHTA, CDR2 FQGNSA. This CDR3 is 15 amino acids long. Trimming left V 2 bases short and J 5 bases short, with 15 bases between.

V and J are TRBV18 and TRBJ1-1; maybe TRBD1 (5 bases). The CDR3 contains 14 residues. Germline-derived CDR1 and CDR2 are KGHSH and LQKENI. Between the trimmed V and J ends, which lost 5 bases and 1 base, there was a span of 11 bases. CDR3 in DNA: TGTGCCAGCTCAACCCTAGGACAGAACACTGAAGCTTTCTTT. As protein: CASSTLGQNTEAFF.

The gene calls are TRBV5-5 and TRBJ2-1, with D uncertain. CDR3 length equals 17 residues. Germline CDR1 reads SGHKS; CDR2 reads YYEKEE (reference sequence). With 0 bases removed from V and 0 bases from J, the gap between germline ends came to 13 bases. The CDR3 bases are TGTGCCAGCAGCTTGGTTCCACAGAAGAGCTCCTACAATGAGCAGTTCTTC. Its protein product is CASSLVPQKSSYNEQFF.

V and J are TRBV19 and TRBJ2-7; the match to TRBD1 covers 8 bases. V shed 3 bases and J 3 bases; nucleotides not matched to a gene: 7. CDR1 and CDR2 (germline): LNHDA, SQIVND (reference sequence). CDR3 size: 15 residues. The CDR3 sequence: CASSIGQGAFYEQYF. Here the CDR3 DNA reads TGTGCCAGTAGTATCGGGCAGGGGGCGTTCTACGAGCAGTACTTC.

This clone occurred once. The genes are TRBV27 and TRBJ1-5; no clear D gene. Trimming removed 6 bases at V and 8 bases at J, with 14 bases between. The CDR3 is 13 residues long. Germline V gene lookup returns CDR1 MNHEY and CDR2 SMNVEV (reference sequence). The DNA for the CDR3 is TGTGCCAGCAGCTGGAGGGTTATGGAGCCCCAGCATTTT. Residues: CASSWRVMEPQHF.

The CDR3 here is CASSQGPYGYTF. CDR3 in DNA: TGTGCCAGCAGCCAGGGCCCCTATGGCTACACCTTC. The chain has TRBV14 and TRBJ1-2, with D unresolved. V shed 3 bases and J shed 4 bases, with 6 bases lying between them. Germline V gene lookup returns CDR1 SGHDN and CDR2 FVKESK. The CDR3 consists of 12 residues. The full variable domain, with the rest looked up from reference TRBV14 and TRBJ1-2, is EAGVTQFPSHSVIEKGQTVTLRCDPISGHDNLYWYRRVMGKEIKFLLHFVKESKQDESGMPNNRFLAERTGGTYSTLKVQPAELEDSGVYFCASSQGPYGYTFGSGTRLTVV.

The CDR3, as DNA: TGTGCCAGCAGTTTAACCAGATACACTGAAGCTTTCTTT. Its protein product is CASSLTRYTEAFF. The V call is TRBV27, the J call TRBJ1-1; D gene ambiguous. Trimming stripped 2 bases from V and 3 bases from J, with 7 bases between. This CDR3 region has 13 residues. Germline V gene data show CDR1 as MNHEY and CDR2 as SMNVEV (reference sequence).

J is TRBJ1-1 and V is TRBV30; D gene ambiguous. Trimming left V 2 bases short and J 3 bases short, with 16 bases between. Germline CDR1 is GTSNPN and CDR2 is SVGIG (reference sequence). The CDR3 runs 15 residues. The CDR3 nucleotides read TGTGCCTGGAGTAACCTGATTACCGGGGACACTGAAGCTTTCTTT. It yields the protein CAWSNLITGDTEAFF. The full variable domain, with the rest looked up from reference TRBV30 and TRBJ1-1, is SQTIHQWPATLVQPVGSPLSLECTVEGTSNPNLYWYRQAAGRGLQLLFYSVGIGQISSEVPQNLSASRPQDRQFILSSKKLLLSDSGFYLCAWSNLITGDTEAFFGQGTRLTVV.

This clone occurred once. The chain employs TRBV4-2 and TRBJ1-2; 7 nucleotides line up with TRBD1. Germline values: CDR1 LGHNA, CDR2 YNFKEQ. The CDR3 runs 13 residues. V was pared by 6 bases and J by 3 bases, with 4 bases of the junction left unmatched. The CDR3 region has the DNA TGTGCCAGCAGTCAACAGGGGCACTATGGCTACACCTTC. Its protein is CASSQQGHYGYTF.

The CDR3 is CASSLVQLNTEAFF. As DNA, the CDR3 is TGTGCCAGCAGCTTGGTACAGTTGAACACTGAAGCTTTCTTT. The chain joins TRBV5-5 to TRBJ1-1; the D is unclear. The CDR3 is 14 amino acids. Germline V gives CDR1 SGHKS, CDR2 YYEKEE (reference sequence). V was clipped by 0 bases and J by 0 bases, with 6 bases between them.

The J gene is TRBJ1-5, the V gene TRBV7-2; no clear D gene. The CDR3 totals 15 residues. With 3 bases removed from V and 3 bases from J, the gap between germline ends came to 12 bases. The germline V gene encodes CDR1 SGHTA and CDR2 FQGNSA. The CDR3 reads CASSLGDTYNQPQHF. Written as DNA, the CDR3 is TGTGCCAGCAGCTTGGGCGACACCTACAATCAGCCCCAGCATTTT.

This sequence joins TRBV3-1 (or the pseudogene TRBV3-2) and TRBJ1-1; TRBD1 agrees at 7 bases. The CDR3 has 16 amino acids. Germline V gene sequence: CDR1 LGHDT, CDR2 YNNKEL (reference sequence). Germline trimming cut 1 base from V and 7 bases from J; bases unmatched to any gene: 12. For the CDR3, the DNA is TGTGCCAGCAGCCAAGTTATTTTACAGGGGCCAGATGAAGCTTTCTTT. Translation: CASSQVILQGPDEAFF.

The chain is built from TRBV5-1 and TRBJ2-1; 15 nucleotides align to TRBD2. Trimming removed 0 bases from V and 10 bases from J; junction bases left unmatched: 8. The CDR3 covers 17 residues. The V gene's germline CDR1 is SGHRS and CDR2 YFSETQ. CDR3: CASSLVGWTSGRGEQFF. The CDR3 nucleotides are TGCGCCAGCAGCTTGGTGGGCTGGACTAGCGGGAGGGGCGAGCAGTTCTTC.

The genes are TRBV11-2 and TRBJ2-1, with 8 nucleotides matching TRBD1. V was clipped by 4 bases and J by 4 bases; unmatched bases: 6. The CDR3 is 15 amino acids. Germline V CDR1 and CDR2: SGHAT, FQNNGV. The CDR3 coding sequence is TGTGCCAGCAGCTCCAGACAGGGGTCTTACAATGAGCAGTTCTTC. As protein: CASSSRQGSYNEQFF.

The CDR3: CASSLVASSYEQYF. In DNA form, the CDR3 reads TGTGCCAGCAGTCTGGTAGCGAGCTCCTACGAGCAGTACTTC. The chain joins TRBV28 to TRBJ2-7; TRBD2 might be the D (5 bases). The germline V gene encodes CDR1 MDHEN and CDR2 SYDVKM. With 5 bases removed from V and 0 bases from J, the gap between germline ends came to 11 bases. The CDR3 extends over 14 amino acids.

The rearrangement links TRBV18 to TRBJ2-1; TRBD2 might be the D (5 bases). V was cut by 2 bases and J by 1 base, with 12 bases left in between. The germline gives CDR1 KGHSH, CDR2 LQKENI. The CDR3 sequence is 16 residues long. The CDR3 DNA is TGTGCCAGCTCACCAAGAGGTGGGAGTTCCTACAATGAGCAGTTCTTC. Translating gives CASSPRGGSSYNEQFF.

This clone has only a few counts. The V call is TRBV30, the J call TRBJ2-2; 8 nucleotides agree with TRBD2. Germline values: CDR1 GTSNPN, CDR2 SVGIG (reference sequence). The trim removed 1 base at V and 3 bases at J, leaving 7 bases unmatched. The CDR3 has 16 amino acids. In DNA form, the CDR3 reads TGTGCCTGGAGTGATAAGACTAGCGATTACACCGGGGAGCTGTTTTTT. Its translation is CAWSDKTSDYTGELFF.

The CDR3 loop reads CSLMDSGENIQYF. For the CDR3, the DNA is TGCAGCTTAATGGACAGTGGTGAAAACATTCAGTACTTC. The chain couples TRBV29-1 to TRBJ2-4, with a weak D call TRBD1 (6 bases). This CDR3 comprises 13 residues. V was shortened by 8 bases and J by 5 bases, with 16 bases between the two germline ends. Germline V gives CDR1 SQVTM, CDR2 ANQGSEA. Based on the CDR3 plus reference TRBV29-1 and TRBJ2-4, the full variable domain is SAVISQKPSRDICQRGTSLTIQCQVDSQVTMMFWYRQQPGQSLTLIATANQGSEATYESGFVIDKFPISRPNLTFSTLTVSNMSPEDSSIYLCSLMDSGENIQYFGAGTRLSVL.

The chain joins TRBV5-1 to TRBJ1-6; 7 nucleotides agree with TRBD1. The CDR3 loop spans 15 amino acids. The germline V gene has CDR1 SGHRS and CDR2 YFSETQ. V shed 0 bases, J shed 7 bases, and the junction held 4 bases outside the gene matches. In DNA, the CDR3 is TGCGCCAGCAGCTTGGGGGACAGTTCCAATTCACCCCTCCACTTT. Translation gives CASSLGDSSNSPLHF. The complete variable domain, with remaining parts taken from reference TRBV5-1 and TRBJ1-6, reads KAGVTQTPRYLIKTRGQQVTLSCSPISGHRSVSWYQQTPGQGLQFLFEYFSETQRNKGNFPGRFSGRQFSNSRSEMNVSTLELGDSALYLCASSLGDSSNSPLHFGNGTRLTVT.

The gene calls are TRBV10-3 and TRBJ1-1, with TRBD1 matching over 12 bases. Germline V CDR1 and CDR2: ENHRY, SYGVKD. This CDR3 comprises 17 residues. The V segment lost 7 bases and the J segment 5 bases; nucleotides outside the gene matches: 14. CDR3 in amino acids: CAITPAGQGAGGTEAFF. In DNA form, the CDR3 reads TGTGCCATCACCCCCGCGGGACAGGGGGCCGGTGGGACTGAAGCTTTCTTT.